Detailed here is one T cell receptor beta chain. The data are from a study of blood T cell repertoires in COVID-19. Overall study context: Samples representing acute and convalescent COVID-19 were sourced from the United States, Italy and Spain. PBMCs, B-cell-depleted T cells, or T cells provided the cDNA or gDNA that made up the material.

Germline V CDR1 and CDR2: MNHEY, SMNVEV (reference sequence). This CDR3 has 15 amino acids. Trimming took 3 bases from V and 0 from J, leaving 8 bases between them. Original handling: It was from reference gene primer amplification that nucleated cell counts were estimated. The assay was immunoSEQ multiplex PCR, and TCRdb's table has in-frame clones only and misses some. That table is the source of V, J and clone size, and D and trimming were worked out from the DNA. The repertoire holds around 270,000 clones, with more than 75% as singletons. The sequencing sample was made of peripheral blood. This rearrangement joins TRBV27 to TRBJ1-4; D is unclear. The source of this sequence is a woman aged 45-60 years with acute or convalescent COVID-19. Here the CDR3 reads CASSFARATNEKLFF. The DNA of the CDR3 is TGTGCCAGCAGTTTTGCTAGAGCAACTAATGAAAAACTGTTTTTT.